Sequencing of this TCR beta chain was carried out in a study of CD8+CD57+ T cells in acquired aplastic anemia (dated by TCRdb to between 2017 and 2018). About the study as a whole: DNA extracted from sorted CD4+ and CD8+ cells had a mean of about 3.3 ug, with a range of about 0.19 to 30 ug. For healthy donor samples, the average read count was about 10 million for CD4+ cells and roughly 12 million for CD8+ cells.

About this clonotype itself: This clone's antigen is unknown. Within one base of it there is no much larger clone, and no base qualities were kept.

At the junction V is shortened by 3 bases and J by 8 bases, with 10 bases in between. Including cysteine and phenylalanine, the CDR3 has 12 amino acids. Only CDR3 DNA remains: 36 bases, in frame from the first base. The study deep-sequenced TCR repertoires of sorted CD4+ and CD8+ blood T cells from severe aplastic anemia patients and healthy subjects. Ficoll-Paque density gradient centrifugation was used to isolate peripheral blood mononuclear cells. Before DNA extraction, CD4+ and CD8+ T cells were sorted with FACS or magnetic beads. Study-level results and caveats: No significant difference in CD8+ Simpson's diversity was found between patients and healthy controls (P=0.060). Around 28 CD8+ CDR3 sequences were found to be shared between patients and controls, but these sequences appeared to be highly expressed in patients and within the immunodominant clones of the patients.

Profiling of TCR beta VDJ combinations and CDR3 sequences used genomic DNA as the template. An Illumina HiSeq 2000 was used for TCR repertoire sequencing. The published analysis was carried out like this. TRBV/TRBJ rearrangement plots, CDR3 size and DJ length profiles, and Simpson's diversity index were used to assess repertoires. The immunodominant clone was defined as the most abundant DNA sequence in deep sequencing data. CDR3 amino acid sequences were checked for sharing across subjects and were also compared against the VDJdb database and published repertoires. TCRdb took the public reads, trimmed them with fastp at Q25, ran MiXCR for clone calling and kept in-frame beta chains. Identical CDR3 proteins give one entry, which carries the most common genes and DNA. The V and J calls shown here were made by TCRdb, not taken from the authors' results. This sample holds about 210,000 distinct CDR3 sequences; approximately 57% were observed only once. The ten largest clonotypes hold over 25% of the sample.

Sequencing was performed on sorted CD4+, CD8+, or CD8+CD57+ T cells (not recorded which) from PBMCs. Rearrangement joined TRBV12-3 or TRBV12-4 to TRBJ1-1; matching of 5 bases hints at TRBD1 as the D gene. This receptor was obtained from a human donor in good health. CDR3 loop: CASSLGTREAFF. The base sequence is TGTGCCAGCAGTTTGGGGACGAGGGAAGCTTTCTTT.